The clone carrying this TCR beta chain is labeled medium-sized. Its antigen is currently unknown. The data originate from a study of neurological immune-mediated disorders. General observations from the study: Patients with HTLV-1-associated myelopathy showed the most TCR clonal expansion. Those with multiple sclerosis showed the least, falling below healthy controls.

The cDNA was generated through 5'RACE incorporating 10-nucleotide random UMIs. MiXCR, applied by TCRdb to the 5' RACE reads, yields one record per CDR3 protein. The sample has under 60,000 distinct CDR3 sequences; 10% to 13% are singletons. Per germline, CDR1 SGHTA and CDR2 FQGNSA. The ends were cut back, 3 bases at V and 4 bases at J, with 9 bases in the middle. The CDR3 extends over 13 amino acids. Sequenced: PBMCs. This sequence was found in a woman between 40 and 55 years old with HTLV-1-associated myelopathy (HAM/TSP). The gene calls are TRBV7-2 and TRBJ1-1; D perhaps matches TRBD1 (5 bases). DNA for the CDR3: TGTGCCAGCAGCTTGTCGGGGGGCACTGAAGCTTTCTTT. This gives the protein CASSLSGGTEAFF.